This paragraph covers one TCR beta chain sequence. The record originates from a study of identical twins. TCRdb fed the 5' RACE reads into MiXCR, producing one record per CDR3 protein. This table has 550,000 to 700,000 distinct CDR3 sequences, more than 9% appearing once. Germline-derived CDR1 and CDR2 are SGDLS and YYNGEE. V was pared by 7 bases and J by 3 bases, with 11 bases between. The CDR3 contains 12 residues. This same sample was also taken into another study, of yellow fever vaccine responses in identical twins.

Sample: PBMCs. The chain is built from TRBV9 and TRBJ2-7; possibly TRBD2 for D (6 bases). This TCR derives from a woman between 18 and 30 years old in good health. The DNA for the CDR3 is TGTGCCAGCCTTGGGGGGTTCTACGAGCAGTACTTC. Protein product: CASLGGFYEQYF.